This T cell receptor beta chain was sequenced in a study of blood T cell repertoires in COVID-19. Profiling relied on immunoSEQ multiplex PCR, and the TCRdb table lists in-frame clones only, not all of them. The table lists some 29,000 clones, approximately 85% of them singletons. This clone was found a few times. CDR3 length equals 16 residues. V lost 2 bases to trimming and J lost 7 bases; unmatched junction nucleotides: 8. The germline CDR1 and CDR2 sequences are SGHDN and FVKESK. Sequencing was done on a sample of peripheral blood. The chain joins TRBV14 to TRBJ1-1; 12 nucleotides agree with TRBD1. This receptor was identified in an elderly woman with COVID-19, enrolled during active disease. CDR3 nucleotide sequence: TGTGCCAGCAGCCAACCCGGGACAGGGGGCAGGGGTGAAGCTTTCTTT. Its translation: CASSQPGTGGRGEAFF.